Below are 25 T cell receptor beta chains sequenced from a single sample in a study of T-cell reconstitution after alpha-beta-depleted transplantation in children. The TCRbeta library incorporated unique molecular identifiers. TCRdb processed the PCR reads anew with MiXCR; each CDR3 protein has one entry. The profile shows 350,000 to 400,000 distinct CDR3 sequences, 13% of them singletons. Sequencing was performed on PBMCs, taken from the stem cell graft. The receptors originated from a human donor who donated a stem cell graft to a child with Fanconi anemia.

The gene calls are TRBV7-8 and TRBJ2-5, with 7 bases lining up with TRBD2. The CDR3 is 15 amino acids. V lost 2 bases, J lost 5 bases, and 8 bases stayed unmatched. Germline V gives CDR1 SGHVS, CDR2 FQNEAQ. This CDR3 reads CASSLYGEGRETQYF. CDR3 DNA sequence: TGTGCCAGCAGCTTATACGGGGAGGGTAGGGAGACCCAGTACTTC.

This chain joins TRBV7-8 and TRBJ2-2; no reliable D call. CDR3 length: 16 amino acids. CDR1 and CDR2 (germline): SGHVS, FQNEAQ. V shed 2 bases and J shed 0 bases, with 10 bases lying between them. CDR3 region: CASSLKRSANTGELFF. The DNA for the CDR3 is TGTGCCAGCAGCTTAAAGCGATCCGCGAACACCGGGGAGCTGTTTTTT.

This clonotype was seen just once. The chain's CDR3 is CASSRNVEAFF. The CDR3, as DNA: TGTGCCAGTAGTAGGAATGTTGAAGCTTTCTTT. The chain is built from TRBV19 and TRBJ1-1; D is undetermined. Germline values: CDR1 LNHDA, CDR2 SQIVND (reference sequence). The ends were cut back, 4 bases at V and 7 bases at J, with 7 bases in the middle. This CDR3 has 11 residues. The variable domain in full, completed from reference TRBV19 and TRBJ1-1, reads DGGITQSPKYLFRKEGQNVTLSCEQNLNHDAMYWYRQDPGQGLRLIYYSQIVNDFQKGDIAEGYSVSREKKESFPLTVTSAQKNPTAFYLCASSRNVEAFFGQGTRLTVV.

For the CDR3, the DNA is TGTGCCAGCACACCTTTAGCGGGGGAAGGCGGGGAGCTGTTTTTT. It is translated as CASTPLAGEGGELFF. The chain links TRBV6-1 to TRBJ2-2; 9 nucleotides agree with TRBD2. Germline-derived CDR1 and CDR2 are MNHNS and SASEGT. The CDR3 runs 15 residues. The V segment lost 7 bases and the J segment 7 bases; nucleotides outside the gene matches: 10.

V usage is TRBV12-3 or TRBV12-4 and J usage is TRBJ2-3; 13 positions agree with TRBD2. CDR3 size: 18 residues. V trimming: 8 bases; J trimming: 0 bases; junction bases outside the gene matches: 11. CDR3 DNA sequence: TGTGCCAGCTGTCAGACTAGCGGGGGGCGTGCTAGCACAGATACGCAGTATTTT. This sequence encodes CASCQTSGGRASTDTQYF.

This clonotype has at least ten counts. The chain couples TRBV20-1 to TRBJ2-5, with 9 bases matching TRBD1. V was clipped by 6 bases and J by 4 bases; unmatched bases: 3. This CDR3 comprises 12 residues. Germline V gene lookup returns CDR1 DFQATT and CDR2 SNEGSKA (reference sequence). The CDR3 reads CSAEDRGETQYF. The CDR3, as DNA: TGCAGTGCAGAGGACAGGGGAGAGACCCAGTACTTC.

There are a few counts of this clonotype. The chain is built from TRBV28 and TRBJ1-2, with D unresolved. Germline values: CDR1 MDHEN, CDR2 SYDVKM. V lost 10 bases to trimming and J lost 1 base, with 10 bases between them. The CDR3 length is 12 residues. Written as DNA, the CDR3 is TGTGCCACGCGAGGGAATAACTATGGCTACACCTTC. Its protein is CATRGNNYGYTF.

This clonotype has a handful of counts. This rearrangement joins TRBV14 to TRBJ2-7, with D unclear. The CDR3 totals 14 residues. Looked up from germline, CDR1 is SGHDN and CDR2 is FVKESK. The ends were cut back, 4 bases at V and 2 bases at J, with 12 bases in the middle. CDR3 sequence: CASSPRTVTYEQYF. In DNA, the CDR3 is TGTGCCAGCAGCCCGCGGACGGTTACCTACGAGCAGTACTTC.

This clonotype occurred many times. V and J are TRBV20-1 and TRBJ2-2; 7 bases are a match to TRBD2. The germline gives CDR1 DFQATT, CDR2 SNEGSKA (reference sequence). J lost 5 bases, V lost 4 bases, and 4 bases had no gene match. This CDR3 is built from 13 residues. The CDR3, as DNA: TGCAGTGCTAAGCGGGGAGGGACCGGGGAGCTGTTTTTT. It yields the protein CSAKRGGTGELFF.

The rearrangement uses TRBV20-1 and TRBJ2-1; D may correspond to TRBD1 or TRBD2 (5 bases each). This CDR3 has 16 amino acids. Germline V lookup: CDR1 DFQATT, CDR2 SNEGSKA (reference sequence). V was trimmed by 2 bases and J by 4 bases, leaving 18 bases between them. The CDR3 DNA follows: TGCAGTGCTAGACGAGGGGTCGGGACCCTTTACAATGAGCAGTTCTTC. The encoded protein is CSARRGVGTLYNEQFF.

The chain couples TRBV28 to TRBJ2-2; 7 bases are shared with TRBD1. The germline V gene has CDR1 MDHEN and CDR2 SYDVKM. The V and J ends lost 5 bases and 6 bases, in that order; junction bases with no gene match: 6. This CDR3 has 14 residues. CDR3 nucleotides: TGTGCCAGCAGTAGGACAGGCCTCGCCGGGGAGCTGTTTTTT. This gives the protein CASSRTGLAGELFF.

Only a few counts were recorded for this clonotype. The rearrangement uses TRBV6-2 or TRBV6-3 and TRBJ1-2, with 8 bases aligning to TRBD1. CDR1 MNHEY and CDR2 SVGEGT come from the germline V gene. V gave up 5 bases and J gave up 4 bases; unmatched junction bases: 6. The CDR3 runs 14 residues. The CDR3 coding sequence is TGTGCCAGCAGTAACCGGGACAGGCTCTATGGCTACACCTTC. Protein: CASSNRDRLYGYTF.

Notes on this clonotype: A much larger clone is a single base away; this may be a read error. The rearrangement uses TRBV7-6 and TRBJ2-5; either TRBD1 or TRBD2 may fit D (5 bases each). Per germline, CDR1 SGHVS and CDR2 FNYEAQ. The CDR3 runs to 12 residues. In DNA, the CDR3 is TGTGCCAGCAGCTACGATTATGGGACCCTGTACTTC. Translating gives CASSYDYGTLYF.

In this sample, this clonotype turned up many times. The chain recombines TRBV4-3 with TRBJ2-2; TRBD2 might be the D (5 bases). This CDR3 contains 15 residues. The germline V gene has CDR1 LGHNA and CDR2 YSLEER. Trimming removed 3 bases at V and 5 bases at J, with 13 bases between. Here the CDR3 reads CASSQIEGRTGELFF. CDR3 sequence (DNA): TGCGCCAGCAGCCAGATTGAGGGTAGAACCGGGGAGCTGTTTTTT.

This sequence joins TRBV5-1 and TRBJ1-1; D call uncertain. The CDR3 is made up of 13 amino acids. In germline, CDR1 is SGHRS, CDR2 YFSETQ. With 3 bases removed from V and 3 bases from J, the gap between germline ends came to 9 bases. In DNA, the CDR3 is TGCGCCAGCAGCTCGACCCTTGACACTGAAGCTTTCTTT. It codes for CASSSTLDTEAFF.

This clonotype was detected many times. The chain recombines TRBV4-2 with TRBJ1-1, with D maybe TRBD1 (5 bases). V was trimmed by 0 bases and J by 5 bases, leaving 10 bases between them. Germline values: CDR1 LGHNA, CDR2 YNFKEQ. The CDR3 loop spans 14 amino acids. CDR3 in amino acids: CASSQDRQSTEAFF. CDR3 DNA: TGTGCCAGCAGCCAAGATCGACAGTCAACTGAAGCTTTCTTT.

The J gene is TRBJ1-2, the V gene TRBV7-9; 11 nucleotides agree with TRBD1. The CDR3 consists of 15 residues. In germline, CDR1 is SEHNR, CDR2 FQNEAQ (reference sequence). The V and J ends lost 5 bases and 4 bases, in that order; junction bases with no gene match: 6. The CDR3, as DNA: TGTGCCAGCAGCGCCCCCGGGACAGGGGGCTATGGCTACACCTTC. Translation: CASSAPGTGGYGYTF.

The chain combines TRBV6-5 with TRBJ2-5, with TRBD1 identical over 7 bases. V trimming: 6 bases; J trimming: 1 base; junction bases outside the gene matches: 5. Germline lookup yields CDR1 MNHEY and CDR2 SVGAGI. This CDR3 has 14 residues. CDR3 protein: CASRLDRVQETQYF. CDR3 in DNA: TGTGCCAGCAGACTCGACAGGGTCCAAGAGACCCAGTACTTC.

A few counts support this clonotype. The chain is built from TRBV12-3 or TRBV12-4 and TRBJ1-1, with D perhaps TRBD1 (6 bases). Between the trimmed V and J ends, which lost 3 bases and 7 bases, there was a span of 12 bases. This CDR3 has 13 residues. In nucleotides, the CDR3 is TGTGCCAGCAGTTTTCAACAGGGTGGTGAAGCTTTCTTT. This sequence encodes CASSFQQGGEAFF.

The chain couples TRBV5-6 to TRBJ1-5; 7 bases agree with TRBD1. The CDR3 loop spans 16 amino acids. J lost 1 base, V lost 3 bases, and 7 bases had no gene match. Germline V lookup: CDR1 SGHDT, CDR2 YYEEEE. The CDR3 coding sequence is TGTGCCAGCAGCTCCACGACAGGGTTAAGCAATCAGCCCCAGCATTTT. Protein sequence: CASSSTTGLSNQPQHF.

At least ten counts were recorded for this clonotype. The J gene is TRBJ2-7, the V gene TRBV20-1; 8 bases align to TRBD1. Looked up from germline, CDR1 is DFQATT and CDR2 is SNEGSKA (reference sequence). The CDR3 loop spans 14 amino acids. V dropped 0 bases and J dropped 3; count of bases not matched to a gene: 4. CDR3 nucleotides: TGCAGTGCTAGAGATTCGGACAGGGTCTACGAGCAGTACTTC. It is translated as CSARDSDRVYEQYF.

This clonotype was observed at least ten times. V gene TRBV20-1 combines with J gene TRBJ2-2; D remains unclear. Between the trimmed V and J ends, which lost 3 bases and 0 bases, there was a span of 8 bases. The CDR3 runs 14 residues. Germline CDR1 and CDR2: DFQATT and SNEGSKA (reference sequence). CDR3 nucleotides: TGCAGTGCTAGGTGGCAGCCGAACACCGGGGAGCTGTTTTTT. Translated: CSARWQPNTGELFF.

A few counts support this clonotype. The chain links TRBV12-3 or TRBV12-4 to TRBJ1-1; D call uncertain. V gave up 5 bases and J gave up 3 bases, with 10 bases separating them. CDR3 size: 13 residues. This CDR3 reads CASSVDTDTEAFF. CDR3 DNA sequence: TGTGCCAGCAGTGTAGACACTGACACTGAAGCTTTCTTT.

This clonotype turned up a few times. The chain is built from TRBV12-3 or TRBV12-4 and TRBJ2-3; TRBD1 agrees at 7 bases. The trim removed 6 bases at V and 2 bases at J, leaving 5 bases unmatched. This CDR3 region has 14 residues. The CDR3 bases are TGTGCCAGCAGGAGGGACAGTCCCACAGATACGCAGTATTTT. Translating it yields CASRRDSPTDTQYF.

This clonotype appeared many times. J is TRBJ2-5 and V is TRBV20-1; D unresolved. Germline V gene data show CDR1 as DFQATT and CDR2 as SNEGSKA (reference sequence). This CDR3 has 14 amino acids. V was cut by 0 bases and J by 1 base, with 9 bases left in between. For the CDR3, the DNA is TGCAGTGCTAGAGATCCGCAAGCCCAAGAGACCCAGTACTTC. Encoded protein: CSARDPQAQETQYF.